This TCR beta chain was retrieved from a study of breast tumors, draining lymph nodes, adjacent tissues. V lost 2 bases and J 0 bases, leaving 7 bases between the germline ends. The CDR3 loop spans 13 amino acids. Germline V lookup: CDR1 GTSNPN, CDR2 SVGIG (reference sequence). Findings of the study overall: Luminal-like breast cancer showed significantly higher tumor–nontumor repertoire similarity than basal-like. Tumors had less TCR diversity than lymph nodes, more than nontumor tissue. Data only fit, rather than demonstrated, lymph node origin of most tumor T cells. Data fit most tumor T cells coming from lymph node, expanding in tumor.

The lymph nodes were axillary draining lymph nodes from breast cancer patients. In this sample, this clonotype turned up many times. The antigen is unknown. Via MiXCR, TCRdb re-called the multiplex PCR reads, giving one row per CDR3 protein. The data contain over 200,000 distinct CDR3 sequences, roughly 32% of them singletons. Sequenced: axillary lymph node tissue. The gene calls are TRBV30 and TRBJ1-2; D is unclear. This sequence originates from a female donor with breast cancer. Some clones in this sample may be carry-over from other donors' samples. In DNA, the CDR3 is TGTGCCTGGAGTCTCGCCGCTAACTATGGCTACACCTTC. The encoded protein is CAWSLAANYGYTF.